This T cell receptor beta chain was identified in a study of siplizumab effects on memory and regulatory T cells. The method was immunoSEQ multiplex PCR; TCRdb's version includes in-frame clones alone and lacks a portion of them. The profile shows 87,000 or so clones, 85% to 90% of them singletons. The CDR3 loop spans 14 amino acids. The V gene's germline CDR1 is LGHNA and CDR2 YNFKEQ. Trimming shortened V by 2 bases and J by 10 bases, and 16 bases separated the two germline ends. Input material: CD4+ T cells sorted from blood. This receptor was taken from a human donor in good health. J is TRBJ2-3 and V is TRBV4-2; maybe TRBD2 (6 bases). The CDR3: CASSQQEGMGAQYF. The CDR3, as DNA: TGTGCCAGCAGCCAACAGGAGGGGATGGGGGCGCAGTATTTT.